This is a list of T cell receptor beta chains from one sample in a study of T cell changes during pregnancy in multiple sclerosis. Libraries were prepared by immunoSEQ multiplex PCR; TCRdb keeps only in-frame clonotypes and omits some of them. The sample contains under 95,000 clones, around 94% of which appear only once. Material: peripheral blood, obtained in the second trimester of pregnancy. The receptors derive from a female donor in good health, enrolled as a control in a pregnancy study. Each CDR3 is given with its conserved first and last residue. D genes are given only for firm matches. A clone size is listed for some rows: how often the clone was seen (once, few, many), or a class if it is expanded.

-	-	13	TRBV29-1	TRBJ2-5	TGCAGCGTTGAAATTTCTGAGAAAGAGACCCAGTACTTC	CSVEISEKETQYF
-	TRBD2	15	TRBV6-4	TRBJ2-2	TGTGCCAGCAGGGGACTAGCTTATGACACCGGGGAGCTGTTTTTT	CASRGLAYDTGELFF
-	-	14	TRBV11-1	TRBJ2-1	TGTGCCAGCAGCGCTAGCGCCCTTTTCAATGAGCAGTTCTTC	CASSASALFNEQFF
-	TRBD1	16	TRBV5-4	TRBJ1-4	TGTGCCAGCAGCAAATCATACAGGGGGCTCGGTGAAAAACTGTTTTTT	CASSKSYRGLGEKLFF
-	TRBD2	16	TRBV5-1	TRBJ2-5	TGCGCCAGCAGCTTGGGGACTAGCGGGAGACCAGAGACCCAGTACTTC	CASSLGTSGRPETQYF
-	TRBD2	15	TRBV29-1	TRBJ2-7	TGCAGCGTTGTAGCGGGAGTAAGTCTCGCCTACGAGCAGTACTTC	CSVVAGVSLAYEQYF
-	-	13	TRBV6-1	TRBJ2-1	TGTGCCAGCGGCGGAGTTGGCTACAATGAGCAGTTCTTC	CASGGVGYNEQFF
-	TRBD1	18	TRBV5-1	TRBJ1-3	TGCGCCAGCAGCTTGGGGACAGGGTTTCCTCCGGCTGGAAACACCATATATTTT	CASSLGTGFPPAGNTIYF
-	TRBD2	20	TRBV4-1	TRBJ2-5	TGCGCCAGCAGCCAAGATCGGACGAATGGAGCGGGAGGAAGCAAAGAGACCCAGTACTTC	CASSQDRTNGAGGSKETQYF
-	-	14	TRBV28	TRBJ1-5	TGTGCCAGCAGTAAAGGGGGGGGCATTCAGCCCCAGCATTTT	CASSKGGGIQPQHF
-	TRBD2	16	TRBV5-1	TRBJ2-3	TGCGCCAGCAGCGCTACACTAGCGGGTAGCACAGATACGCAGTATTTT	CASSATLAGSTDTQYF
-	TRBD1	15	TRBV4-1	TRBJ2-1	TGCGCCAGCAGCCAAATCGGACAGGGACCTAATGAGCAGTTCTTC	CASSQIGQGPNEQFF
-	-	14	TRBV19	TRBJ2-1	TGTGCCAGTAGTGGTGACGGGAGCTACAATGAGCAGTTCTTC	CASSGDGSYNEQFF
-	-	15	TRBV28	TRBJ2-1	TGTGCCAGCAGATCACCGGGACTCGGAGGCAATGAGCAGTTCTTC	CASRSPGLGGNEQFF
-	-	14	TRBV5-4	TRBJ2-5	TGTGCCAGCAGCCCCGGGTCCTCCTTAGAGACCCAGTACTTC	CASSPGSSLETQYF
-	-	14	TRBV4-1	TRBJ1-4	TGCGCCAGCAGCCAAGTCGGGTACGGCGAAAAACTGTTTTTT	CASSQVGYGEKLFF
-	TRBD1	15	TRBV14	TRBJ2-7	TGTGCCAGCAGCCTCGGGACAGGTCGAGAAAGGGAGCAGTACTTC	CASSLGTGREREQYF
-	-	16	TRBV11-2	TRBJ2-5	TGTGCCAGCAGCTTAGGGTCGGGCAGGGTAGGTCAGACCCAGTACTTC	CASSLGSGRVGQTQYF
-	-	15	TRBV10-1	TRBJ1-2	TGCGCCAGCAGTGAGAATGGGGAGCCCCTCCGGGGCTACACCTTC	CASSENGEPLRGYTF
-	-	15	TRBV2	TRBJ2-5	TGTGCCAGCAGTGAGCGGGAAGGGTGGCAAGAGACCCAGTACTTC	CASSEREGWQETQYF
once	-	12	TRBV6-5	TRBJ1-5	TGTGCCAGCAGAGTACAGACTCAGCCCCAGCATTTT	CASRVQTQPQHF
-	-	15	TRBV5-1	TRBJ2-7	TGCGCCAGCAGCTTGGAAGGGGGAGGGCCGGACGAGCAGTACTTC	CASSLEGGGPDEQYF
once	-	14	TRBV6-5	TRBJ2-5	TGTGCCAGCAGGCAGGGTTTCGGCCAAGAGACCCAGTACTTC	CASRQGFGQETQYF
-	-	11	TRBV2	TRBJ2-7	TGTGCCAGCAGTTATTCCTACGAGCAGTACTTC	CASSYSYEQYF
-	TRBD1	16	TRBV5-6	TRBJ2-3	TGTGCCAGCAGCTGGGACAGCACGTTTGGCACAGATACGCAGTATTTT	CASSWDSTFGTDTQYF
-	-	16	TRBV28	TRBJ1-1	TGTGCCAGCAGTTTATCAGCGGGGGGGGCAAACACTGAAGCTTTCTTT	CASSLSAGGANTEAFF
-	-	14	TRBV27	TRBJ2-1	TGTGCCAGCCAACTAGAGCCGTCCTACAATGAGCAGTTCTTC	CASQLEPSYNEQFF
-	TRBD2	14	TRBV27	TRBJ2-3	TGTGCCAGCACGGAGCGGGACCCCACAGATACGCAGTATTTT	CASTERDPTDTQYF
-	-	15	TRBV25-1	TRBJ1-4	TGTGCCAGCGCTAGAGGAGGGACCGGGGGTGAAAAACTGTTTTTT	CASARGGTGGEKLFF
once	TRBD1	14	TRBV6-1	TRBJ2-7	TGTGCCAGCCTCCCCGGGACAGACTACTACGAGCAGTACTTC	CASLPGTDYYEQYF
-	-	16	TRBV2	TRBJ2-3	TGTGCCAGCACCCAAGGGGGGGTGAAGGGCACAGATACGCAGTATTTT	CASTQGGVKGTDTQYF
-	-	15	TRBV5-4	TRBJ2-1	TGTGCCAGCAGCTTGGCCGGAGGGGGGGACAATGAGCAGTTCTTC	CASSLAGGGDNEQFF
-	TRBD2	15	TRBV28	TRBJ2-3	TGTGCCAGCAGTTCTAGCGGGGGCGTCACAGATACGCAGTATTTT	CASSSSGGVTDTQYF
once	-	12	TRBV7-9	TRBJ1-1	TGTGCCAGCAGCTTATTAGTCGGAGTAGCTTTCTTT	CASSLLVGVAFF
-	TRBD2	16	TRBV6-6	TRBJ2-2	TGTGCCAGCAGTGGGACTAGCGGGCTGAACACCGGGGAGCTGTTTTTT	CASSGTSGLNTGELFF
-	TRBD2	15	TRBV27	TRBJ2-7	TGTGCCAGCAGTGCTAGCGGGAGGGCCGGGTACGAGCAGTACTTC	CASSASGRAGYEQYF
-	TRBD1	15	TRBV7-8	TRBJ2-1	TGTGCCAGCAGCTTACAGGGGGCTAACTACAATGAGCAGTTCTTC	CASSLQGANYNEQFF
-	TRBD1	15	TRBV10-3	TRBJ1-4	TGTGCCATCAGCAACCGGGACAGGGGGGACGAAAAACTGTTTTTT	CAISNRDRGDEKLFF
once	TRBD1	16	TRBV5-1	TRBJ2-1	TGCGCCAGCAGCTTTGCCTCCGGGACAGGGAACAATGAGCAGTTCTTC	CASSFASGTGNNEQFF
-	-	15	TRBV2	TRBJ2-5	TGTGCCAGCAGTGGCGCGGGGGCGGCCCAAGAGACCCAGTACTTC	CASSGAGAAQETQYF
once	-	13	TRBV18	TRBJ2-5	TGTGCCAGCTCTCCGGGGGTCCAAGAGACCCAGTACTTC	CASSPGVQETQYF
-	TRBD1	14	TRBV5-4	TRBJ1-2	TGTGCCAGCAGCCACACGACAGGGAACTATGGCTACACCTTC	CASSHTTGNYGYTF
-	TRBD1	14	TRBV2	TRBJ2-7	TGTGCCAGCAGGAGACAGGGTTCGCGGGACGAGCAGTACTTC	CASRRQGSRDEQYF
-	-	16	TRBV28	TRBJ1-5	TGTGCCAGCAGGCCAGGACAGTCACTTAGCAATCAGCCCCAGCATTTT	CASRPGQSLSNQPQHF
-	TRBD2	15	TRBV7-2	TRBJ2-7	TGTGCCAGCAGTTTGAGGCGGGAGGGCCTTAACGAGCAGTACTTC	CASSLRREGLNEQYF
-	-	15	TRBV4-1	TRBJ2-2	TGCGCCAGCAGCCAATCGTCACAGAACACCGGGGAGCTGTTTTTT	CASSQSSQNTGELFF
-	TRBD2	15	TRBV5-4	TRBJ2-5	TGTGCCAGCAGCTCGCGAACTAGCGCACGAGAGACCCAGTACTTC	CASSSRTSARETQYF
-	-	12	TRBV30	TRBJ2-2	TGTGCCTGGAGTCCTAGAACCGGGGAGCTGTTTTTT	CAWSPRTGELFF
-	-	15	TRBV19	TRBJ1-1	TGTGCCAGTAGTGTCCAGATAAGCGGGGTCTCTGAAGCTTTCTTT	CASSVQISGVSEAFF
-	-	17	TRBV27	TRBJ2-2	TGTGCCAGCAGGGATCCTCTCAGGGGTACAAACACCGGGGAGCTGTTTTTT	CASRDPLRGTNTGELFF
-	TRBD1	13	TRBV6-5	TRBJ1-2	TGTGCCAGCAGCCCGCAGGGGGCTGGTGGCTACACCTTC	CASSPQGAGGYTF
-	-	15	TRBV4-2	TRBJ2-3	TGTGCCAGCAGCCTCTCGAATTTAGGGGCAGATACGCAGTATTTT	CASSLSNLGADTQYF
-	TRBD1	15	TRBV5-4	TRBJ1-1	TGTGCCAGCAGCTTGCACGACAGGGATTACACTGAAGCTTTCTTT	CASSLHDRDYTEAFF
-	TRBD1	15	TRBV7-2	TRBJ2-7	TGTGCCAGCAGCTTAGTAGGACAGGGACCCTACGAGCAGTACTTC	CASSLVGQGPYEQYF
-	TRBD1	15	TRBV5-1	TRBJ2-5	TGCGCCAGCAGCATAGGGACAGGTCCTCAAGAGACCCAGTACTTC	CASSIGTGPQETQYF
-	-	11	TRBV5-6	TRBJ2-5	TGTGCCAGCAGCACCGGGGAGACCCAGTACTTC	CASSTGETQYF
once	-	17	TRBV1	TRBJ1-6	TGCACCAGCAGCCGAGTTCGGACAGGGGAGACTAATTCACCCCTCCACTTT	CTSSRVRTGETNSPLHF
-	-	15	TRBV13	TRBJ2-1	TGTGCCAGCAGCTATGAGACTACTACTCCCCAAATGGAGTTCTTC	CASSYETTTPQMEFF
-	-	14	TRBV7-2	TRBJ2-3	TGTGCCAGCAGCCCGTCGCGTGGCACAGATACGCAGTATTTT	CASSPSRGTDTQYF